These 18 T cell receptor beta chains were sequenced from one sample in a study of technical replicates of blood from a handful of donors. The method was immunoSEQ multiplex PCR; TCRdb's version includes in-frame clones alone and lacks a portion of them. The sample records 55,000 to 80,000 clones, around 92% being singletons. Sequencing was carried out using T cells isolated from PBMCs. These receptor sequences come from a human donor in good health.

V and J are TRBV13 and TRBJ2-1, with a possible D match to TRBD2 (5 bases). Looked up from germline, CDR1 is PRHDT and CDR2 is FYEKMQ (reference sequence). V was pared by 7 bases and J by 10 bases, with 20 bases between. CDR3 length equals 14 residues. DNA for the CDR3: TGTGCCAGCAACCGAACTAGTCATCGGAGAGAGCAGTTCTTC. Protein sequence: CASNRTSHRREQFF. The full variable domain, rest sourced from reference TRBV13 and TRBJ2-1, is AAGVIQSPRHLIKEKRETATLKCYPIPRHDTVYWYQQGPGQDPQFLISFYEKMQSDKGSIPDRFSAQQFSDYHSELNMSSLELGDSALYFCASNRTSHRREQFFGPGTRLTVL.

This chain connects TRBV30 to TRBJ2-3; 8 bases line up with TRBD2. The trim removed 4 bases at V and 1 base at J, leaving 4 bases unmatched. This CDR3 spans 14 amino acids. Germline V gene sequence: CDR1 GTSNPN, CDR2 SVGIG (reference sequence). CDR3 region: CAWKQTSGTDTQYF. The CDR3 region has the DNA TGTGCCTGGAAGCAGACTAGCGGCACAGATACGCAGTATTTT.

This rearrangement joins TRBV6-5 to TRBJ1-3, with D perhaps TRBD1 (5 bases). Germline CDR1 and CDR2: MNHEY and SVGAGI. This CDR3 spans 15 amino acids. V was clipped by 0 bases and J by 5 bases, with 11 bases between them. Here the CDR3 reads CASSYSGESRNTIYF. The CDR3 DNA is TGTGCCAGCAGTTACTCAGGGGAATCAAGAAACACCATATATTTT.

In its sample, this clone was seen once. Written as DNA, the CDR3 is TGTGCCAGTAGTACAGGACAGGGGAGTCATCAGCCCCAGCATTTT. Translation: CASSTGQGSHQPQHF. The chain employs TRBV19 and TRBJ1-5; 9 nucleotides align to TRBD1. The V and J ends lost 4 bases and 5 bases, in that order; junction bases with no gene match: 6. Germline V gene data show CDR1 as LNHDA and CDR2 as SQIVND (reference sequence). The CDR3 contains 15 residues.

The J gene is TRBJ2-5, the V gene TRBV10-3, with TRBD2 identical over 10 bases. The CDR3 loop spans 16 amino acids. V lost 10 bases to trimming and J lost 4 bases; unmatched junction nucleotides: 15. Germline CDR1 is ENHRY and CDR2 is SYGVKD. The CDR3 spells CATPLPQREGRETQYF. The DNA for the CDR3 is TGTGCCACCCCCCTCCCCCAGCGGGAGGGCCGAGAGACCCAGTACTTC.

CDR3 residues: CASSSGTNSGNTIYF. The DNA for the CDR3 is TGTGCCAGTAGTAGCGGGACTAACTCTGGAAACACCATATATTTT. The rearrangement uses TRBV19 and TRBJ1-3, with a weak D call TRBD1 (5 bases). CDR1 and CDR2 (germline): LNHDA, SQIVND (reference sequence). The CDR3 extends over 15 amino acids. Deletions cut 4 bases from V and 0 bases from J, with 10 bases between.

CDR3: CASSPSGTDLNTEAFF. In DNA form, the CDR3 reads TGTGCCAGCAGCCCCTCCGGGACAGACTTGAACACTGAAGCTTTCTTT. The chain uses TRBV7-6 and TRBJ1-1; 7 bases map to TRBD1. The CDR3 loop spans 16 amino acids. With V trimmed by 5 bases and J by 0 bases, 9 bases remained unmatched. Germline CDR1 and CDR2: SGHVS and FNYEAQ. Full variable domain (missing parts from reference TRBV7-6 and TRBJ1-1): GAGVSQSPRYKVTKRGQDVALRCDPISGHVSLYWYRQALGQGPEFLTYFNYEAQQDKSGLPNDRFSAERPEGSISTLTIQRTEQRDSAMYRCASSPSGTDLNTEAFFGQGTRLTVV.

V usage is TRBV30 and J usage is TRBJ1-3; D gene unclear. V gave up 2 bases and J gave up 9 bases, with 17 bases separating them. CDR3 size: 14 residues. The germline gives CDR1 GTSNPN, CDR2 SVGIG (reference sequence). This CDR3 is CAWSSSNGLSTIYF. The CDR3 bases are TGTGCCTGGAGTAGTAGTAATGGACTTAGCACCATATATTTT.

The chain combines TRBV20-1 with TRBJ1-5; D not certain. V was shortened by 2 bases and J by 9 bases, with 5 bases between the two germline ends. CDR1 is DFQATT and CDR2 is SNEGSKA in the germline V gene (reference sequence). The CDR3 extends over 10 amino acids. CDR3 bases: TGCAGTGCTAGACCTCGGCCCCAGCATTTT. Its protein is CSARPRPQHF.

The V call is TRBV30, the J call TRBJ2-7; D is uncertain. Per the germline V gene, CDR1 is GTSNPN and CDR2 is SVGIG (reference sequence). Trimming removed 0 bases from V and 7 bases from J, with 10 bases in between. CDR3 length: 12 residues. As DNA, the CDR3 is TGTGCCTGGAGTGTCGCGCCCAAAGAGCAGTACTTC. It translates to CAWSVAPKEQYF. Looking up the rest from reference TRBV30 and TRBJ2-7 gives the full variable domain: SQTIHQWPATLVQPVGSPLSLECTVEGTSNPNLYWYRQAAGRGLQLLFYSVGIGQISSEVPQNLSASRPQDRQFILSSKKLLLSDSGFYLCAWSVAPKEQYFGPGTRLTVT.

The genes are TRBV11-3 and TRBJ2-7; TRBD1 is a possible D gene (6 bases). Trimming removed 5 bases at V and 0 bases at J, with 11 bases between. The CDR3 sequence is 14 residues long. Germline V gene data show CDR1 as SGHNT and CDR2 as YENEEA. CDR3 region: CASSARDTSYEQYF. The CDR3 DNA sequence: TGTGCCAGCAGCGCAAGGGACACCTCCTACGAGCAGTACTTC.

V usage is TRBV7-9 and J usage is TRBJ2-3; 9 bases fit TRBD1. This CDR3 has 14 residues. V shed 6 bases, J shed 3 bases, and the junction held 4 bases outside the gene matches. The germline V gene encodes CDR1 SEHNR and CDR2 FQNEAQ (reference sequence). This chain's CDR3 is CASRTGTGTDTQYF. In DNA form, the CDR3 reads TGTGCCAGCAGAACTGGGACAGGGACAGATACGCAGTATTTT.

V and J are TRBV5-8 and TRBJ2-1; D is perhaps TRBD1 (6 bases). The CDR3 is 15 amino acids. The V end lost 0 bases, the J end lost 8 bases, and 15 bases lay between the germline ends. The germline CDR1 and CDR2 sequences are SGHTS and YDEGEE. The CDR3 nucleotides read TGTGCCAGCAGCTTGGGGTTCAGGGGTCACGATGAGCAGTTCTTC. Translating gives CASSLGFRGHDEQFF. Using reference TRBV5-8 and TRBJ2-1 for the parts outside the CDR3, the full variable domain is EAGVTQSPTHLIKTRGQQATLRCSPISGHTSVYWYQQALGLGLQFLLWYDEGEERNRGNFPPRFSGRQFPNYSSELNVNALELEDSALYLCASSLGFRGHDEQFFGPGTRLTVL.

A word on this clone: Because the CDR3's place on the DNA is in doubt, the DNA is left out and the CDR3 is given as listed by TCRdb. The rearrangement joins TRBV5-6 to TRBJ2-4; the D segment call TRBD1 is taken from the table without a DNA check. CDR1 and CDR2 from the germline V gene are SGHDT and YYEEEE. The CDR3 adds up to 17 amino acids, both ends counted. This CDR3 is CASSFGPGIIAKNIQYF.

The chain combines TRBV29-1 with TRBJ1-4; perhaps TRBD1 as D (6 bases). The CDR3 totals 14 residues. Germline CDR1 reads SQVTM; CDR2 reads ANQGSEA. CDR3 bases: TGCAGACCGACAGGAAACATCGACGATGAAAAACTGTTTTTT. Translated: CRPTGNIDDEKLFF.

This chain connects TRBV7-9 to TRBJ2-1; 10 bases agree with TRBD1. Germline assignment: CDR1 SEHNR and CDR2 FQNEAQ (reference sequence). After removal of 2 bases from V and 13 bases from J, the junction contained 5 bases not matched to a gene. The CDR3 is made up of 13 amino acids. The DNA of the CDR3 is TGTGCCAGCAGCTTAATCTGGGACAGGGGACAGTTCTTC. Translating gives CASSLIWDRGQFF. The complete variable domain, with remaining parts taken from reference TRBV7-9 and TRBJ2-1, reads DTGVSQNPRHKITKRGQNVTFRCDPISEHNRLYWYRQTLGQGPEFLTYFQNEAQLEKSRLLSDRFSAERPKGSFSTLEIQRTEQGDSAMYLCASSLIWDRGQFFGPGTRLTVL.

This clone was counted only a few times. The gene calls are TRBV30 and TRBJ1-5; no firm D call. The germline gives CDR1 GTSNPN, CDR2 SVGIG (reference sequence). V gave up 1 base and J gave up 4 bases, with 5 bases separating them. The CDR3 runs to 12 residues. CDR3 residues: CAWSATNQPQHF. The CDR3 DNA reads TGTGCCTGGAGTGCCACTAATCAGCCCCAGCATTTT.

Here the CDR3 reads CAITPSPGRDRGGYTF. As DNA, the CDR3 is TGTGCCATCACACCCAGTCCGGGCAGGGATAGAGGAGGCTACACCTTC. The rearrangement uses TRBV10-3 and TRBJ1-2; possibly TRBD1 for D (5 bases). With 7 bases removed from V and 8 bases from J, the gap between germline ends came to 26 bases. CDR1 is ENHRY, CDR2 SYGVKD, per germline. The CDR3 sequence is 16 residues long.